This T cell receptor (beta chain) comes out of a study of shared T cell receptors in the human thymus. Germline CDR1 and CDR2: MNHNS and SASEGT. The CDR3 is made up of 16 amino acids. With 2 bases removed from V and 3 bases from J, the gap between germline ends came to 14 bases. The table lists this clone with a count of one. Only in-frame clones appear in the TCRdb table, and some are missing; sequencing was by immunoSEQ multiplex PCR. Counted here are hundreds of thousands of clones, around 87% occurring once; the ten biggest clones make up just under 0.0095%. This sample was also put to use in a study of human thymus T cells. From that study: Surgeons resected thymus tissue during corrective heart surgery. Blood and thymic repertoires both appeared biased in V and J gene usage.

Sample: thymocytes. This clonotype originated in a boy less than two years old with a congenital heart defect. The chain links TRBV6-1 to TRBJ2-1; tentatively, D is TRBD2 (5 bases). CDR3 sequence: CASSERGIGIYNEQFF. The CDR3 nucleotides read TGTGCCAGCAGTGAAAGAGGGATCGGTATCTACAATGAGCAGTTCTTC.